This TCR beta chain was sequenced during a study of T cell changes during pregnancy in multiple sclerosis. The germline V gene encodes CDR1 LGHNA and CDR2 YSLEER. The CDR3 runs to 15 residues. V was pared by 2 bases and J by 7 bases, with 10 bases of the junction left unmatched. Profiling relied on immunoSEQ multiplex PCR, and the TCRdb table lists in-frame clones only, not all of them. The data show tens of thousands of clones, 90% seen once. The origin of this receptor is a female donor with multiple sclerosis, enrolled in a pregnancy study. The sequences come from CD8+ T cells from peripheral blood mononuclear cells, collected after pregnancy. V usage is TRBV4-3 and J usage is TRBJ1-1; 7 nucleotides align to TRBD1. In DNA, the CDR3 is TGCGCCAGCAGCCAACAGTACAGGGGAGGAGTTGAAGCTTTCTTT. It codes for CASSQQYRGGVEAFF.